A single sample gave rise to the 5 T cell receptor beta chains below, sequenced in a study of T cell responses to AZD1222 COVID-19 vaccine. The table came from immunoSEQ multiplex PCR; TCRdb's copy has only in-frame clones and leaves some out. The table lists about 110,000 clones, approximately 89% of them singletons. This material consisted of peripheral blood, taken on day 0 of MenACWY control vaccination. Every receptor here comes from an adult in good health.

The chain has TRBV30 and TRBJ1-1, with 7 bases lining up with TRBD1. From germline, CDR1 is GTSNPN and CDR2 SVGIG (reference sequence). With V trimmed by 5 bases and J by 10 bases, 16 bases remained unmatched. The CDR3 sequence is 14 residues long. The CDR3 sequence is CAWGPPDRVSIAFF. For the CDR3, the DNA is TGTGCCTGGGGCCCCCCTGACAGGGTATCAATAGCTTTCTTT.

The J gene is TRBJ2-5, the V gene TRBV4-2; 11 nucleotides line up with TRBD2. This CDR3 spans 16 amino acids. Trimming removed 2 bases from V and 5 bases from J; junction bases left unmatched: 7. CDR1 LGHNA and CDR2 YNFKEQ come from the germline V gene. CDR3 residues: CASSQQPLAGAETQYF. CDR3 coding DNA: TGTGCCAGCAGCCAACAACCACTAGCGGGGGCTGAGACCCAGTACTTC.

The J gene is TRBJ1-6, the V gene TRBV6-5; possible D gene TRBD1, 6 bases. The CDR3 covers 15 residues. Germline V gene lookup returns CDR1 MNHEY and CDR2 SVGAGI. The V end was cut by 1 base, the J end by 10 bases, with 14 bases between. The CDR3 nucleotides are TGTGCCAGCAGTTACTTTGGCAGGGGAGGATCACCCCTCCACTTT. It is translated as CASSYFGRGGSPLHF.

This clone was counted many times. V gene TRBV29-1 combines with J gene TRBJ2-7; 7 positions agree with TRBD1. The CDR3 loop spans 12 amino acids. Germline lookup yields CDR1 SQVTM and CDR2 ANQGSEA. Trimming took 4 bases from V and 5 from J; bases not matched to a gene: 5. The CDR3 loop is CSVGQGVHEQYF. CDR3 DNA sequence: TGCAGCGTTGGGCAGGGGGTCCACGAGCAGTACTTC.

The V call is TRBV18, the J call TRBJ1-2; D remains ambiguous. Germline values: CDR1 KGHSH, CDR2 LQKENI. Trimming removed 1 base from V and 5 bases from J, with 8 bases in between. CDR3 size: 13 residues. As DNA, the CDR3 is TGTGCCAGCTCACCACAGGGAGGGTATGGCTACACCTTC. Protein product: CASSPQGGYGYTF. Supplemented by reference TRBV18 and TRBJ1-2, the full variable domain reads NAGVMQNPRHLVRRRGQEARLRCSPMKGHSHVYWYRQLPEEGLKFMVYLQKENIIDESGMPKERFSAEFPKEGPSILRIQQVVRGDSAAYFCASSPQGGYGYTFGSGTRLTVV.